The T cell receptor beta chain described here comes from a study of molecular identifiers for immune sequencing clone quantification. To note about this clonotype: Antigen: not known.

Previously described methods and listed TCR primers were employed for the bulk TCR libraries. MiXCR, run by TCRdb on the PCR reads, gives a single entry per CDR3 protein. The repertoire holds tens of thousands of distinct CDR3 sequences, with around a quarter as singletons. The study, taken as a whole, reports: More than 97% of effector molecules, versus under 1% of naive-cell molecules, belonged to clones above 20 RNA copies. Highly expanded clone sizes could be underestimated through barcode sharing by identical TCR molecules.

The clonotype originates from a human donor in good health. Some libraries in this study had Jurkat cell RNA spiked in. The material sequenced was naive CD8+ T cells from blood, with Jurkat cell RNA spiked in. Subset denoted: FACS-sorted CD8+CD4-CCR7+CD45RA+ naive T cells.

Here the CDR3 DNA reads TGCGCCAGCAGCCAAGGGCTAGCGGGGAGCTCCTACGCGCCGTACTTC. Protein: CASSQGLAGSSYAPYF. This chain joins TRBV4-3 and TRBJ2-7; 9 bases agree with TRBD2. V shed 1 base, J shed 12 bases, and the junction held 16 bases outside the gene matches. This CDR3 contains 16 residues. The germline V gene encodes CDR1 LGHNA and CDR2 YSLEER.